The TCR beta chain under discussion was sequenced for a study of T cells in Graves' hyperthyroidism and ophthalmopathy. Trimming removed 4 bases from V and 9 bases from J, with 12 bases in between. This CDR3 is built from 11 residues. From germline, CDR1 is DFQATT and CDR2 SNEGSKA (reference sequence). Researchers amplified the TCR beta CDR3 regions from RNA transcripts. The HTBI set primed first-round TCR CDR3 RT-PCR. TCRdb re-called the multiplex PCR reads with MiXCR, one entry per CDR3 protein. Among 150,000 or so distinct CDR3 sequences listed, 9.4% were seen once. There are many counts of this clonotype. Its antigen is undetermined. Whole-study findings and limits: Ophthalmopathy was predicted by the model a median of roughly 6.6 months ahead of onset. Blood also held most thyroid clonotypes expanded beyond 0.001.

The J gene is TRBJ1-1, the V gene TRBV20-1; the D gene is possibly TRBD1 (5 bases). Source material: blood. The receptor was derived from a woman aged 18-29 years with Graves' hyperthyroidism that later progressed to Graves' ophthalmopathy. The CDR3 DNA follows: TGCAGTGCTACAGGGAGATCTCAAGCTTTCTTT. As protein: CSATGRSQAFF.